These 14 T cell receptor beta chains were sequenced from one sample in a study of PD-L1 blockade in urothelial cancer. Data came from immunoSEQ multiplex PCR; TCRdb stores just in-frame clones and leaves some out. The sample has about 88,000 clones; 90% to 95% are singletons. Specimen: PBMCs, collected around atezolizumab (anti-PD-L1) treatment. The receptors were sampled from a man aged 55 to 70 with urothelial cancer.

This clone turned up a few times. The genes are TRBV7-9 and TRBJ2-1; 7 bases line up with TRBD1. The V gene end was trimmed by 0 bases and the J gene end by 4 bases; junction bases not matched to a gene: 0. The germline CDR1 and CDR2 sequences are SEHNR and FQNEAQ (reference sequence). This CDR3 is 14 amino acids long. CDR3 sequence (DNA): TGTGCCAGCAGCTTAGCGGGACAGTACAATGAGCAGTTCTTC. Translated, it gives CASSLAGQYNEQFF.

CDR3 coding DNA: TGTGCCAGCAGCGCGAGCCCCGGGACTAGCGGGAACGAGCAGTACTTC. This translates into CASSASPGTSGNEQYF. The chain joins TRBV7-3 to TRBJ2-7; 13 bases line up with TRBD2. The CDR3 is 16 residues long. Germline values: CDR1 SGHTA, CDR2 FQGTGA. Trimming removed 5 bases from V and 5 bases from J; junction bases left unmatched: 9.

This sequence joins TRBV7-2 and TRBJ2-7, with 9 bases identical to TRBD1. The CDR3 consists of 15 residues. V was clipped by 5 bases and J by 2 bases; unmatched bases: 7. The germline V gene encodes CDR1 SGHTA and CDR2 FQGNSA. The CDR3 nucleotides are TGTGCCAGCAGCCGGTCGACAGGGGGGGCCTACGAGCAGTACTTC. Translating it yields CASSRSTGGAYEQYF.

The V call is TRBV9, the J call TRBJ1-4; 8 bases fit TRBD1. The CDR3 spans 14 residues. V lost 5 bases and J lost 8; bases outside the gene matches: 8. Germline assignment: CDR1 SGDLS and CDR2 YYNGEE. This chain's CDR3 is CASSRQGIGEKLFF. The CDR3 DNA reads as TGTGCCAGCAGTCGACAGGGGATTGGGGAAAAACTGTTTTTT.

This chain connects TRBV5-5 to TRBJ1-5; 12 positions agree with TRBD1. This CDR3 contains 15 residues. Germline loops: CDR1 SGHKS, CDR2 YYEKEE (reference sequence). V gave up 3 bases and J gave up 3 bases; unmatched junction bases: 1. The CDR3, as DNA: TGTGCCAGCAGCTGGGGACAGGGGGCCAATCAGCCCCAGCATTTT. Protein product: CASSWGQGANQPQHF.

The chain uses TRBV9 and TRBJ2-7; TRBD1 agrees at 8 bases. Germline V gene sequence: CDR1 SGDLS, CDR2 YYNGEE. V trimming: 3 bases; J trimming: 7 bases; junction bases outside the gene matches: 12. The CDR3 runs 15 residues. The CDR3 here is CASSAKTGDSGEQYF. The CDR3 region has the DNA TGTGCCAGCAGCGCTAAGACAGGGGATTCGGGGGAGCAGTACTTC.

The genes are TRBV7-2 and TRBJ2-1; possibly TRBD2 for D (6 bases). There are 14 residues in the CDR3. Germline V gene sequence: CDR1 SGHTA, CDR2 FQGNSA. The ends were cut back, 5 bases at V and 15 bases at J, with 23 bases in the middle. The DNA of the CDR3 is TGTGCCAGCAGCCCGATAGGCGGGACCGCTGCTCTGTTCTTC. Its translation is CASSPIGGTAALFF.

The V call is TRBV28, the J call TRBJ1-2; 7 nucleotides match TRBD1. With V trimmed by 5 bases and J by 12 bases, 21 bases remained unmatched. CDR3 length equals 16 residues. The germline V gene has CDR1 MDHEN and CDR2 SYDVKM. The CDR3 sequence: CASSTYRGSDRAGNTF. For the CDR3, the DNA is TGTGCCAGCAGTACTTATAGGGGGTCCGACAGGGCGGGTAACACCTTC.

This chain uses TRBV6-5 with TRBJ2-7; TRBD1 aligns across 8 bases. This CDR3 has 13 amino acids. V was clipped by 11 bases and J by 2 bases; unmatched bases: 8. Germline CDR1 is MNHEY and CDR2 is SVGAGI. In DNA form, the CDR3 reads TGTGCCGGAGCTCCGGGACAGGCCTACGAGCAGTACTTC. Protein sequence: CAGAPGQAYEQYF.

This CDR3 reads CASSEMAGGRTGELFF. DNA for the CDR3: TGTGCCAGCAGTGAAATGGCGGGGGGGCGGACCGGGGAGCTGTTTTTT. The gene calls are TRBV6-1 and TRBJ2-2, with 9 bases matching TRBD2. This CDR3 region has 16 residues. J lost 5 bases, V lost 2 bases, and 6 bases had no gene match. Germline-derived CDR1 and CDR2 are MNHNS and SASEGT.

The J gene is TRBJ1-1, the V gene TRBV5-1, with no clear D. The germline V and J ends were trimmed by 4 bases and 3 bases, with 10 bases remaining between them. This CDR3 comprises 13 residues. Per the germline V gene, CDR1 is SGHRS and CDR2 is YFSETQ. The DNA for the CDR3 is TGCGCCAGCAGCATGAGGGCAGACACTGAAGCTTTCTTT. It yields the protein CASSMRADTEAFF.

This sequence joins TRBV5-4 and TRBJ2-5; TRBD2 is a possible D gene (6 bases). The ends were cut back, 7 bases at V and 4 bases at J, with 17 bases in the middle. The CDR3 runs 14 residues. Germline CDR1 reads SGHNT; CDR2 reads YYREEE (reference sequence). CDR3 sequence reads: CASQGERGGETQYF. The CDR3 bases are TGTGCCAGCCAGGGAGAACGGGGAGGAGAGACCCAGTACTTC.

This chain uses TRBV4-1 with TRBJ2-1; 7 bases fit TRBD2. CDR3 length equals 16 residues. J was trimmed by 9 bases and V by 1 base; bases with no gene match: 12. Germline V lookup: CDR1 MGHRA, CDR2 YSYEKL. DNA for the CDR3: TGCGCCAGCAGCCAAGGCGAGCGGGATCGTTCGGGTGAGCAGTTCTTC. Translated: CASSQGERDRSGEQFF.

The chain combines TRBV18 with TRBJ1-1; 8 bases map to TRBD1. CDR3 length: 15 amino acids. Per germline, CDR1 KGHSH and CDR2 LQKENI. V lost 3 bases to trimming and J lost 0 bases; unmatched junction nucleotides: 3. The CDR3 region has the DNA TGTGCCAGCTCACCTCCAGGGGGCGTGAACACTGAAGCTTTCTTT. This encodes CASSPPGGVNTEAFF.